Listed below are T cell receptor beta chains from one sample, sequenced in a study of blood T cell repertoires in COVID-19. The assay was immunoSEQ multiplex PCR, and TCRdb's table has in-frame clones only and misses some. Among approximately 230,000 clones listed, approximately 88% were seen once. The sequenced material came from peripheral blood. The receptors were sampled from a woman in her 30s with COVID-19, enrolled during active disease. CDR3s include the opening cysteine and the closing phenylalanine or tryptophan. The D gene is left open where the match is weak. Size is omitted from some rows. Given values are once, few, many or a class for expanded clones.

j_call v_call clone_size d_call cdr3_aa cdr3_nt
TRBJ2-7 TRBV10-3 . TRBD1 CAISARTGEDEQYF TGTGCCATCAGTGCCCGGACAGGGGAAGACGAGCAGTACTTC
TRBJ2-2 TRBV7-2 . TRBD2 CASRATSGENTGELFF TGTGCCAGCAGGGCGACTAGCGGGGAAAACACCGGGGAGCTGTTTTTT
TRBJ2-5 TRBV4-2 few TRBD2 CASSLDVSGGKTQYF TGTGCCAGCAGCCTCGATGTGAGCGGGGGGAAGACCCAGTACTTC
TRBJ2-3 TRBV6-2/TRBV6-3 once TRBD2 CASSYAASGSTDTQYF TGTGCCAGCAGTTACGCGGCTAGCGGGAGCACAGATACGCAGTATTTT
TRBJ2-7 TRBV4-3 . TRBD1 CASSSEWAGGDEQYF TGCGCCAGCAGCTCTGAATGGGCAGGGGGCGACGAGCAGTACTTC
TRBJ2-2 TRBV9 . . CASSVGIEGNTGELFF TGTGCCAGCAGCGTTGGGATAGAGGGGAACACCGGGGAGCTGTTTTTT
TRBJ1-1 TRBV19 . TRBD1 CASSIEGLGTAEAFF TGTGCCAGTAGCATAGAGGGTTTAGGGACAGCCGAAGCTTTCTTT
TRBJ1-1 TRBV15 . . CATSREGAWTFF TGTGCCACCAGCAGAGAGGGCGCGTGGACTTTCTTT
TRBJ2-7 TRBV4-3 . TRBD1 CASSHLRGQGSYEQYF TGCGCCAGCAGCCACTTGAGGGGACAGGGCTCCTACGAGCAGTACTTC
TRBJ2-2 TRBV9 . TRBD1 CASSDGTDGELFF TGTGCCAGCAGCGACGGGACAGACGGGGAGCTGTTTTTT
TRBJ2-7 TRBV15 . TRBD1 CATSRDRQGAREQYF TGTGCCACCAGCAGAGATCGGCAGGGGGCAAGGGAGCAGTACTTC
TRBJ1-2 TRBV4-2 . . CASSQESSAGSNYGYTF TGTGCCAGCAGCCAAGAAAGCTCGGCAGGGTCGAACTATGGCTACACCTTC